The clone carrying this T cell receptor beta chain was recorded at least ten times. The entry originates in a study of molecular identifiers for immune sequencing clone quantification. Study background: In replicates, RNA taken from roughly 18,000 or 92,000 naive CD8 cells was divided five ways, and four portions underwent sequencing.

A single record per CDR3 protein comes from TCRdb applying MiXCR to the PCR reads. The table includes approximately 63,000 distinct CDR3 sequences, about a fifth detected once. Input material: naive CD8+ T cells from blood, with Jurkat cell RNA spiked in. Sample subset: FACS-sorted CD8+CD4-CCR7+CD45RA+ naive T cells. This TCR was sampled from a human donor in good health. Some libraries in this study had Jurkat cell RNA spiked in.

For the CDR3, the DNA is TGTGCCAGCAGCTTATTTGGACCCGAAGAGACCCAGTACTTC. Protein product: CASSLFGPEETQYF. The J gene is TRBJ2-5, the V gene TRBV11-2; D gene unclear. Germline CDR1 is SGHAT and CDR2 is FQNNGV. Trimming stripped 2 bases from V and 3 bases from J, with 10 bases between. This CDR3 region has 14 residues.